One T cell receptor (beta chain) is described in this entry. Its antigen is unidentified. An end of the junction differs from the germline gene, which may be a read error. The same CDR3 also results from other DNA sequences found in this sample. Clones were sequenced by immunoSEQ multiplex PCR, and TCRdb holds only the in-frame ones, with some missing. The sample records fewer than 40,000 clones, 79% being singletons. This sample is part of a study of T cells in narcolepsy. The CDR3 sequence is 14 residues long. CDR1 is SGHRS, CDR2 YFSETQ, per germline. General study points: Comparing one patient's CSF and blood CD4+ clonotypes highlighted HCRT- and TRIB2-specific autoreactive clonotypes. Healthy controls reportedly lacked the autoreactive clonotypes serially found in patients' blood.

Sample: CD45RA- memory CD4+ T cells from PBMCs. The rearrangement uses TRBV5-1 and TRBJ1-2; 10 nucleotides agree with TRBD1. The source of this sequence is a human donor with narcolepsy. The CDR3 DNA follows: TGCGCTAGCAGCGACTGGACAGGGGGGCATGGCTACACCTTC. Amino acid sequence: CASSDWTGGHGYTF.